The present T cell receptor beta chain was sequenced within a study of cytomegalovirus exposure and HLA in healthy donors. Overall study results and limits: Most likely, a cluster of highly shared sequence variants arose as a sequencing artifact.

Per the germline V gene, CDR1 is LNHDA and CDR2 is SQIVND (reference sequence). The CDR3 runs 16 residues. Trimming removed 1 base from V and 4 bases from J, with 16 bases in between. About this clone: As yet, its antigen is unknown.

Primers included in the PCR were 60 Vbeta and 13 Jbeta primers. Here immunoSEQ multiplex PCR was the method, and the copy in TCRdb shows in-frame clones only, minus some. The sample yields about 180,000 clones, around four fifths seen once. The source is a man younger than 30 in good health and CMV-seronegative. J is TRBJ1-2 and V is TRBV19; D gene unclear. Input material: PBMCs. This CDR3 is CASSIGLLQPPYGYTF. CDR3 DNA sequence: TGTGCCAGTAGTATAGGACTGCTTCAACCCCCCTATGGCTACACCTTC.